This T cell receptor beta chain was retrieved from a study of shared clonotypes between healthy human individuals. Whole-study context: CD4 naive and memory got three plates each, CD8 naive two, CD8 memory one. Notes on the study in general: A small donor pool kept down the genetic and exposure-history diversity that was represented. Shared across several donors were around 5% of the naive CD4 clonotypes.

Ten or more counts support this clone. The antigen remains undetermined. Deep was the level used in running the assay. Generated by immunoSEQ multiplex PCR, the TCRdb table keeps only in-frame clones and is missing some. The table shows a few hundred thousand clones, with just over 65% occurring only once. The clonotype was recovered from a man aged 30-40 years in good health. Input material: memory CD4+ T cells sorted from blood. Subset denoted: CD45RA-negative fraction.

CDR3 sequence reads: CASSFGTWVSSGANVLTF. CDR3 DNA: TGTGCCAGCAGCTTCGGGACTTGGGTCTCTTCTGGGGCCAACGTCCTGACTTTC. The J gene is TRBJ2-6, the V gene TRBV11-2; perhaps TRBD2 as D (6 bases). Trimming removed 3 bases from V and 1 base from J, with 16 bases in between. Germline CDR1 and CDR2: SGHAT and FQNNGV. The CDR3 length is 18 residues.